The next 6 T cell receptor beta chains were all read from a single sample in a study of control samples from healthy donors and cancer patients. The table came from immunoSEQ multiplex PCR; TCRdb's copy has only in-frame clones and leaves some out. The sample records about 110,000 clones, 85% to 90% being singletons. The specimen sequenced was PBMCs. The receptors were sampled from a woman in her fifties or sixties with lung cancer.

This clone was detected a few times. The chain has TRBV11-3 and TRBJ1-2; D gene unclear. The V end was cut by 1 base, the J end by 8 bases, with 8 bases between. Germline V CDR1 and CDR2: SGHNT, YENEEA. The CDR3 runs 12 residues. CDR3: CASSLGAGGYTF. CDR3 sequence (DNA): TGTGCCAGCAGCTTAGGCGCCGGGGGCTACACCTTC. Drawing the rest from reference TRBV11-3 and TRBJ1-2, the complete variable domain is EAGVVQSPRYKIIEKKQPVAFWCNPISGHNTLYWYLQNLGQGPELLIRYENEEAVDDSQLPKDRFSAERLKGVDSTLKIQPAELGDSAVYLCASSLGAGGYTFGSGTRLTVV.

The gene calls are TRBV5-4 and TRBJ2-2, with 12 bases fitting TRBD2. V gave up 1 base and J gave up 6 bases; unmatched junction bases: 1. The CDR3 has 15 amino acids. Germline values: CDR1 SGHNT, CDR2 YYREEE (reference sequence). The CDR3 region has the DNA TGTGCCAGCAGCTTGACTAGCGGGGGGTCCGGGGAGCTGTTTTTT. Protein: CASSLTSGGSGELFF.

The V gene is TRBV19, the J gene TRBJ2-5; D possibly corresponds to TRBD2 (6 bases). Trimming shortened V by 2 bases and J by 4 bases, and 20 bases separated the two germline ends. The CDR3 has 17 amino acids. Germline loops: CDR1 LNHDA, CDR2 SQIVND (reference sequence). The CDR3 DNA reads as TGTGCCAGTAGTATACGCAATTGGGCAGCCGGGGGAGAGACCCAGTACTTC. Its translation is CASSIRNWAAGGETQYF.

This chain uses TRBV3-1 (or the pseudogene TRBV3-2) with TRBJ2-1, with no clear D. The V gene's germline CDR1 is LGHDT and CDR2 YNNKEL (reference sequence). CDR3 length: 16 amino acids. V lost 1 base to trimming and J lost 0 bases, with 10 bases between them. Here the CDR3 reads CASSQASTSSYNEQFF. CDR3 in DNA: TGTGCCAGCAGCCAAGCTAGTACGAGCTCCTACAATGAGCAGTTCTTC.

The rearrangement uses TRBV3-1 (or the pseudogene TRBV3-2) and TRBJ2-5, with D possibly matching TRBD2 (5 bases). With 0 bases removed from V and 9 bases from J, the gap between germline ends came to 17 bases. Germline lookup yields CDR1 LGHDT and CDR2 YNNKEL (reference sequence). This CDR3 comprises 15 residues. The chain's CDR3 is CASSQDNAIPGAQYF. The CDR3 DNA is TGTGCCAGCAGCCAAGATAACGCGATTCCCGGGGCCCAGTACTTC.

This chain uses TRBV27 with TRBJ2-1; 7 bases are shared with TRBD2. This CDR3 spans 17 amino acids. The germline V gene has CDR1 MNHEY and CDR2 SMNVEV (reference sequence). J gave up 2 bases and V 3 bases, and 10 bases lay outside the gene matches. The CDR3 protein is CASSFHGRESPYNEQFF. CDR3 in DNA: TGTGCCAGCAGTTTTCACGGGCGGGAGTCTCCCTACAATGAGCAGTTCTTC.